Each of the 18 T cell receptor beta chains below was sequenced from the same sample in a study of synovial regulatory T cells in juvenile arthritis. Profiling relied on immunoSEQ multiplex PCR, and the TCRdb table lists in-frame clones only, not all of them. This sample carries 9,500 to 10,000 clones, with roughly 2% going to the ten biggest clones. The sequenced material came from Treg cells from blood. As for subset: remaining (HLA-DR-negative) circulating blood Treg cells. The receptor source for this set is a donor aged 2-29 years with juvenile idiopathic arthritis.

The chain carries TRBV30 and TRBJ2-7; the TCRdb D gene call, TRBD2, has no DNA to confirm it. The CDR3 is 13 amino acids. DNA for this receptor is not on file. Looked up from germline, CDR1 is GTSNPN and CDR2 is SVGIG (reference sequence). The CDR3 sequence: CAWRWGLATEQYF.

CDR3 sequence reads: CASSYSPDLQETQYF. The rearrangement joins TRBV6-5 to TRBJ2-5. In germline, CDR1 is MNHEY, CDR2 SVGAGI. There are 15 residues in the CDR3. DNA is not recorded here.

V and J are TRBV19 and TRBJ2-2; TCRdb outputs TRBD1, but without DNA this stays unchecked. Germline V gives CDR1 LNHDA, CDR2 SQIVND (reference sequence). CDR3 size: 14 residues. No DNA has been recorded. The CDR3 spells CASRGGALRGELFF.

This chain connects TRBV30 to TRBJ2-3; TCRdb gives TRBD2 as the D gene, but with no DNA this cannot be confirmed. Germline CDR1 GTSNPN, CDR2 SVGIG (reference sequence). CDR3 length equals 12 residues. The coding DNA is unavailable. CDR3 sequence: CAVSGGVDTQYF. Together with reference TRBV30 and TRBJ2-3, the CDR3 gives the full variable domain: SQTIHQWPATLVQPVGSPLSLECTVEGTSNPNLYWYRQAAGRGLQLLFYSVGIGQISSEVPQNLSASRPQDRQFILSSKKLLLSDSGFYLCAVSGGVDTQYFGPGTRLTVL.

Judged by frequency, this clone is medium-sized. This sequence joins TRBV19 and TRBJ1-2; TCRdb names TRBD1, which stays unverified in the absence of DNA. Germline V gene sequence: CDR1 LNHDA, CDR2 SQIVND (reference sequence). The CDR3 length is 15 residues. Nucleotide data are not available. The CDR3 here is CASRPWDRENYGYTF.

The CDR3 sequence: CASRQGEGEQYF. The V and J genes are TRBV30 and TRBJ2-7; TCRdb picks TRBD1, but there is no DNA to check that call. The CDR3 is 12 residues long. The entry carries no DNA sequence. The germline V gene has CDR1 GTSNPN and CDR2 SVGIG (reference sequence).

The CDR3 is CASSQEGAEVYEQYF. The chain uses TRBV4-1 and TRBJ2-7; TCRdb returns TRBD2, unconfirmable since there is no DNA. The CDR3 has 15 residues. No DNA sequence is on record. Per germline, CDR1 MGHRA and CDR2 YSYEKL.

The rearrangement uses TRBV7-9 and TRBJ2-3. CDR3 length: 13 residues. This entry has no DNA. CDR1 and CDR2 from the germline V gene are SEHNR and FQNEAQ (reference sequence). The CDR3 sequence: CASSPPSQDTQYF.

The gene calls are TRBV5-1 and TRBJ2-3; without DNA, the TCRdb call of TRBD1 cannot be checked. CDR1 is SGHRS and CDR2 is YFSETQ in the germline V gene. The CDR3 runs 16 residues. There is no recorded DNA. The CDR3: CASSLGGQSSTDTQYF.

The rearrangement links TRBV7-8 to TRBJ2-7; the TCRdb call, TRBD2, lacks DNA for checking. In germline, CDR1 is SGHVS, CDR2 FQNEAQ. The CDR3 spans 15 residues. DNA for this receptor is not on file. The CDR3 protein is CASSLGGSRGHEQYF.

J is TRBJ1-5 and V is TRBV18. From germline, CDR1 is KGHSH and CDR2 LQKENI. The CDR3 consists of 15 residues. DNA was not recorded. CDR3 loop: CASSPRRQGNQPQHF.

This chain links TRBV30 with TRBJ1-4. This CDR3 is 13 amino acids long. The DNA is not on file. Per germline, CDR1 GTSNPN and CDR2 SVGIG (reference sequence). The CDR3 protein is CAWSFGANEKLFF.

The genes are TRBV30 and TRBJ2-2; TCRdb outputs TRBD2, but without DNA this stays unchecked. Germline CDR1 GTSNPN, CDR2 SVGIG (reference sequence). CDR3 length equals 12 residues. DNA for this receptor is not on file. CDR3 amino acids: CAWSQGSGELFF.

This chain links TRBV18 with TRBJ2-5; no DNA is available, so the TRBD2 call from TCRdb remains unchecked. CDR3 length: 16 amino acids. DNA is not recorded here. CDR1 KGHSH and CDR2 LQKENI come from the germline V gene. CDR3 in amino acids: CASSGLADIRGETQYF.

The gene calls are TRBV7-9 and TRBJ2-1. CDR3 length: 12 residues. DNA is not recorded here. Germline CDR1 is SEHNR and CDR2 is FQNEAQ (reference sequence). The CDR3 reads CASSLLWGSQFF.

This clone shows up as medium-sized by frequency. This chain joins TRBV6-1 and TRBJ1-3. Per germline, CDR1 MNHNS and CDR2 SASEGT. The CDR3 consists of 13 residues. The DNA is unrecorded. The CDR3 here is CASSESIGNTIYF.

This rearrangement joins TRBV27 to TRBJ2-5; no DNA is available, so the TRBD1 call from TCRdb remains unchecked. CDR3 size: 13 residues. No DNA is listed. Looked up from germline, CDR1 is MNHEY and CDR2 is SMNVEV (reference sequence). CDR3: CASSRDRGETQYF.

The V gene is TRBV11-3, the J gene TRBJ2-7. Looked up from germline, CDR1 is SGHNT and CDR2 is YENEEA. The CDR3 is made up of 16 amino acids. No DNA has been recorded. CDR3 sequence: CASSLGGPRSSYEQYF.